These 9 T cell receptor beta chains originate from one sample sequenced in a study of blood T cell repertoires in COVID-19. The repertoire was sequenced with immunoSEQ multiplex PCR; TCRdb's copy has only in-frame clones and lacks some. The data show 250,000 to 350,000 clones, approximately 89% seen once. Sequenced input: peripheral blood. These receptors all come from a woman aged 30 to 39 with COVID-19, enrolled during active disease.

The chain carries TRBV11-2 and TRBJ2-3, with a tentative D call TRBD2 (5 bases). The V end lost 5 bases, the J end lost 6 bases, and 15 bases lay between the germline ends. This CDR3 contains 14 residues. Germline CDR1 SGHAT, CDR2 FQNNGV. DNA of the CDR3: TGTGCCAGCAGCGGGATCCGGGGAGCCGATACGCAGTATTTT. Its protein product is CASSGIRGADTQYF. The entire variable domain, with the rest obtained from reference TRBV11-2 and TRBJ2-3, is as follows: EAGVAQSPRYKIIEKRQSVAFWCNPISGHATLYWYQQILGQGPKLLIQFQNNGVVDDSQLPKDRFSAERLKGVDSTLKIQPAKLEDSAVYLCASSGIRGADTQYFGPGTRLTVL.

J is TRBJ2-5 and V is TRBV24-1, with 8 bases fitting TRBD1. The CDR3 consists of 14 residues. The ends lost 4 bases at V and 5 bases at J; junction bases unmatched: 5. The germline V gene has CDR1 KGHDR and CDR2 SFDVKD. The CDR3 loop is CATSDRGLGETQYF. DNA for the CDR3: TGTGCCACCAGTGACAGGGGGCTAGGGGAGACCCAGTACTTC.

The chain employs TRBV7-2 and TRBJ2-7; possible D gene TRBD1, 6 bases. The CDR3 has 14 residues. Trimming shortened V by 1 base and J by 4 bases, and 11 bases separated the two germline ends. The V gene's germline CDR1 is SGHTA and CDR2 FQGNSA. The DNA of the CDR3 is TGTGCCAGCAGCTTAGATGCAGGGGTATACGAGCAGTACTTC. Its protein is CASSLDAGVYEQYF.

In this sample, this clone turned up once. The chain uses TRBV3-1 (or the pseudogene TRBV3-2) and TRBJ1-6, with D possibly TRBD1 on 5 matching bases. With 1 base removed from V and 10 bases from J, the gap between germline ends came to 11 bases. The CDR3 loop spans 14 amino acids. Germline lookup yields CDR1 LGHDT and CDR2 YNNKEL (reference sequence). CDR3 sequence reads: CASSQGRGRSPLHF. The CDR3 DNA sequence: TGTGCCAGCAGCCAAGGGAGGGGACGATCACCCCTCCACTTT.

Comments on this clone: Other DNA sequences in the sample encode the same CDR3. The gene calls are TRBV2 and TRBJ1-5, with a weak D call TRBD1 (6 bases). CDR1 is SNHLY and CDR2 is FYNNEI in the germline V gene. The V gene lost 2 bases and the J gene lost 3 bases, with 11 bases spanning the gap. The CDR3 is made up of 15 amino acids. CDR3 coding DNA: TGTGCCAGCAGTGAACTCAGGGGATCCAATCAGCCCCAGCATTTT. It codes for CASSELRGSNQPQHF.

The chain joins TRBV27 to TRBJ1-1, with 7 nucleotides matching TRBD1. The CDR3 consists of 14 residues. Trimming at V came to 5 bases and at J to 0 bases, leaving 3 bases not matched to a gene. The V gene's germline CDR1 is MNHEY and CDR2 SMNVEV (reference sequence). The CDR3 loop reads CASSGTAMNTEAFF. CDR3 DNA: TGTGCCAGCAGTGGGACAGCCATGAACACTGAAGCTTTCTTT.

This chain links TRBV10-3 with TRBJ1-1; no clear D. The germline V gene encodes CDR1 ENHRY and CDR2 SYGVKD. Trimming removed 4 bases at V and 2 bases at J, with 5 bases between. This CDR3 is built from 12 residues. The CDR3 region has the DNA TGTGCCATCAGTGGAGGCAACACTGAAGCTTTCTTT. It is translated as CAISGGNTEAFF.

This clone has just one count. This sequence joins TRBV5-4 and TRBJ2-2; 7 bases fit TRBD1. CDR1 is SGHNT and CDR2 is YYREEE in the germline V gene (reference sequence). Trimming removed 4 bases from V and 0 bases from J; junction bases left unmatched: 9. This CDR3 has 17 amino acids. The CDR3 reads CASSRNRDRPNTGELFF. The DNA of the CDR3 is TGTGCCAGCAGCCGAAACCGGGACAGACCGAACACCGGGGAGCTGTTTTTT.

This clone was found a few times. This chain joins TRBV27 and TRBJ1-1; D is ambiguous. Between the trimmed V and J ends, which lost 0 bases and 4 bases, there was a span of 18 bases. The germline gives CDR1 MNHEY, CDR2 SMNVEV (reference sequence). The CDR3 covers 17 residues. The CDR3 DNA reads as TGTGCCAGCAGTTTATCGACCCGCTTGGGAGGGAGCACTGAAGCTTTCTTT. It is translated as CASSLSTRLGGSTEAFF.